This T cell receptor beta chain was profiled in a study of blood T cell repertoires in COVID-19. On the study more broadly: Samples came from the United States, Italy and Spain, spanning acute and convalescent COVID-19. Nucleic acid was either cDNA or gDNA, and it came from T cells, B-cell-depleted T cells, or PBMCs.

The V end lost 2 bases, the J end lost 0 bases, and 6 bases lay between the germline ends. CDR1 and CDR2 (germline): KGHSH, LQKENI. The CDR3 length is 14 residues. In the original workflow: Estimation of nucleated cell counts relied on the amplification of reference gene primers. Sequenced by immunoSEQ multiplex PCR; TCRdb stores in-frame clones only, minus some. Clone size and the V and J calls come from that table; the DNA yielded D and trimming. The data show around 260,000 clones, with roughly 86% seen just once and 2.3% held by the top ten. The sequencing sample was made of peripheral blood. This TCR derives from a woman aged 45-65 years with acute or convalescent COVID-19. J is TRBJ2-3 and V is TRBV18; D is possibly TRBD2 (5 bases). CDR3 amino acids: CASSPEGSTDTQYF. DNA of the CDR3: TGTGCCAGCTCACCAGAGGGCAGCACAGATACGCAGTATTTT.